Listed here is a single TCR beta chain. This clone was recorded a few times. This receptor's antigen is unknown. No base quality information exists; no much larger clone differs at one position. CDR1 and CDR2, per the germline V gene (reference sequence), are LNHNV and YYDKDF. The CDR3 goes from the cysteine to the phenylalanine over 15 residues. Only the CDR3 DNA is retained, 45 bases long and in frame from the first base. Trimming leaves V shorter by 0 bases and J shorter by 5 bases, with the junction holding 5 bases beyond the gene matches. This sample is part of a study of shared clonotypes between healthy human individuals (dated by TCRdb to the early 2020s). Describing the broader study: The cohort comprised two women and three men aged 18 to 49 years. Blood TCR repertoires of 5 or 6 healthy adults were deeply sequenced to estimate repertoire size and the extent of clonotype sharing between individuals. To increase sequencing depth and limit assay-specific biases, TCR repertoire library preparation and sequencing were carried out by different laboratories using diverse techniques. Per donor, leukapheresis produced somewhere between about 0.85 and 10 billion PBMCs. General findings and caveats noted by the study authors: Sampling was restricted to blood, and TCR repertoires in tissues likely differ from the TCR repertoires found in blood. Based on pairwise subsampling, the degree of clonotype sharing among donors was expected to be affected by sequencing depth. Because the study included a small number of donors, the genetic and exposure-history diversity represented was limited.

The donors were healthy, HIV-negative adults who had no recently reported acute infections or vaccinations. All donors were Caucasian adults living in Nashville, Tennessee, USA. For unsorted samples, 75 million to 90 million PBMCs were counted, and genomic DNA was extracted using the QIAamp DNA Blood Mini kit. After blood collection by leukapheresis, PBMCs were isolated using Ficoll-Histopaque density gradient centrifugation and then cryopreserved in the vapor phase of liquid nitrogen. Using the deep immunoSEQ assay, TCR CDR3 regions were amplified from genomic DNA by multiplex PCR. Extracted genomic DNA from each cell subset was spread evenly across all wells of several immunoSEQ 96-well plates, with each plate serving as a replicate. Each replicate PCR for unsorted PBMC received about 310 ng genomic DNA, equal to 30,000 to 35,000 T cell genomes. Genomic DNA from unsorted PBMC was sequenced over ten immunoSEQ deep assay plates. Purified libraries were quantified with a Qubit 3.0 fluorometer, sized on a Bioanalyzer 2100, and re-quantified with the KAPA Library Quantification kit. Every immunoSEQ 96-well plate was sequenced on a dedicated single-read 150-cycle Illumina NextSeq 550 flow cell. Per the original workflow: The immunoSEQ output contained only junctional sequences without quality scores, so filtering could not match that applied to full-length reads. To assign V/J genes and CDR3, sequences were annotated against IMGT germline references using PyIR, a Python wrapper for IgBLAST v1.9. Reads were filtered out if the reads had weak V/J assignments (E-value above 1e-6), no CDR3, stop codons, out-of-frame junctions, or ambiguous translated residues. V3J clonotypes were defined as sequences sharing the same inferred V gene, J gene, and CDR3 amino acid sequence. To compute the percentage overlap between repertoires, the number of shared unique clonotypes was divided by the size of the smaller repertoire. RTK rarefaction, the Chao1 estimator, and Recon v2.1 estimates of unobserved clonotypes were used to assess repertoire richness. Imported from immuneACCESS, the table was reduced by TCRdb to in-frame sequences with V and J called. These copies leave out some clones; in studies compared against another copy, an unresolved V gene accounts for under half, and the cause of the remainder is not known. V and J calls and clone size are as listed in that table; D and trimming were resolved from the DNA. In all, the sample holds about 490,000 clones, and approximately 84% of those were seen once. Roughly an eighth of the sample belongs to the ten largest clones.

Sequenced input: PBMCs. The receptor was derived from a woman aged 40 to 49 in good health. Some clones in this sample may be carry-over from other donors' samples. This chain is built from TRBV15 and TRBJ2-7, with 9 central nucleotides matching TRBD1. The CDR3 region has the sequence CATSRDTGGRDEQYF. The bases read TGTGCCACCAGCAGAGATACAGGGGGCAGGGACGAGCAGTACTTC.